The 17 T cell receptor beta chains listed next were all sequenced from one sample in a study of cytomegalovirus exposure and HLA in healthy donors. The PCR employed 60 Vbeta primers together with 13 Jbeta primers. Profiling relied on immunoSEQ multiplex PCR, and the TCRdb table lists in-frame clones only, not all of them. The profile shows about 97,000 clones, over 60% of them singletons. The specimen was PBMCs. The receptors originated from a male donor in good health and CMV-seropositive.

This chain links TRBV1 with TRBJ2-1; TRBD2, the table's D call, was not compared with the DNA. TRBV1 is described as a pseudogene. The CDR3 spans 16 residues. The CDR3 DNA follows: TGCACCAGCAGCCAAGTCGTAGCCCCTCGGAGCAATGAGCAGTTCTTC. Residues: CTSSQVVAPRSNEQFF.

The genes are TRBV14 and TRBJ1-2; the D gene is possibly TRBD1 (5 bases). The V end was cut by 1 base, the J end by 2 bases, with 8 bases between. Germline CDR1 is SGHDN and CDR2 is FVKESK. CDR3 length equals 14 residues. The CDR3 sequence: CASSQGAGNYGYTF. In nucleotides, the CDR3 is TGTGCCAGCAGCCAAGGGGCAGGGAACTATGGCTACACCTTC.

The rearrangement links TRBV30 to TRBJ2-6; D remains unclear. There are 15 residues in the CDR3. Germline V CDR1 and CDR2: GTSNPN, SVGIG (reference sequence). V was trimmed by 4 bases and J by 1 base, leaving 11 bases between them. CDR3 loop: CAWKSILSGANVLTF. The CDR3 nucleotides read TGTGCCTGGAAATCTATCCTTTCTGGGGCCAACGTCCTGACTTTC.

Turning to this clone: Relative to the germline gene, one junction end is altered; a read error may explain this. The CDR3 protein is CASSVAGGGNQPQHF. CDR3 in DNA: TGTGCCAGCAGCGTAGCAGGGGGCGGGAATCAGCCCCAGCATTTT. The chain couples TRBV7-8 to TRBJ1-5; 8 positions agree with TRBD1. This CDR3 contains 15 residues. The germline V gene encodes CDR1 SGHVS and CDR2 FQNEAQ.

This rearrangement joins TRBV4-3 to TRBJ2-3; 7 positions agree with TRBD2. The J segment lost 7 bases and the V segment lost 3 bases, leaving 7 bases of the junction unmatched. From germline, CDR1 is LGHNA and CDR2 YSLEER. This CDR3 region has 14 residues. CDR3 region: CASSQSGDAHTQYF. DNA of the CDR3: TGCGCCAGCAGCCAGAGCGGGGACGCTCATACGCAGTATTTT.

The J gene is TRBJ1-5, the V gene TRBV19; D unclear. The V and J ends lost 7 bases and 4 bases respectively, with 11 bases between them. Per the germline V gene, CDR1 is LNHDA and CDR2 is SQIVND (reference sequence). The CDR3 contains 13 residues. The CDR3 loop is CASNVGRNQPQHF. The CDR3 bases are TGTGCCAGTAACGTGGGGAGGAATCAGCCCCAGCATTTT. Combining the CDR3 with reference TRBV19 and TRBJ1-5 gives the whole variable domain DGGITQSPKYLFRKEGQNVTLSCEQNLNHDAMYWYRQDPGQGLRLIYYSQIVNDFQKGDIAEGYSVSREKKESFPLTVTSAQKNPTAFYLCASNVGRNQPQHFGDGTRLSIL.

This rearrangement joins TRBV7-9 to TRBJ2-7; 9 positions agree with TRBD1. In germline, CDR1 is SEHNR, CDR2 FQNEAQ (reference sequence). Trimming at V came to 5 bases and at J to 5 bases, leaving 7 bases not matched to a gene. This CDR3 is built from 14 residues. The CDR3 reads CASSPGQGSHEQYF. The CDR3 DNA sequence: TGTGCCAGCAGCCCGGGACAGGGAAGCCACGAGCAGTACTTC.

The V gene is TRBV10-1, the J gene TRBJ2-2; tentative D call: TRBD1 (6 bases). There are 12 residues in the CDR3. V lost 6 bases and J lost 6, with 8 bases in between. Looked up from germline, CDR1 is WNHNN and CDR2 is SYGVQD (reference sequence). The chain's CDR3 is CASSPGAGELFF. The CDR3 coding sequence is TGCGCCAGCAGCCCAGGGGCCGGGGAGCTGTTTTTT.

For the CDR3, the DNA is TGTGCCAGCTCACTGTCCCGGGACAGAGGGTATGGCTACACCTTC. As protein: CASSLSRDRGYGYTF. The rearrangement joins TRBV18 to TRBJ1-2, with 7 bases aligning to TRBD1. Germline CDR1 is KGHSH and CDR2 is LQKENI. V lost 4 bases and J lost 5; bases outside the gene matches: 10. There are 15 residues in the CDR3.

The chain has TRBV5-1 and TRBJ1-1, with D perhaps matching TRBD1 (6 bases). V was clipped by 3 bases and J by 0 bases, with 15 bases between them. The germline V gene encodes CDR1 SGHRS and CDR2 YFSETQ. The CDR3 contains 16 residues. CDR3: CASSYGRTALNTEAFF. In nucleotides, the CDR3 is TGCGCCAGCAGCTACGGAAGGACAGCCTTGAACACTGAAGCTTTCTTT.

The rearrangement joins TRBV6-1 to TRBJ1-4; D may be TRBD1 (6 bases). Trimming shortened V by 7 bases and J by 8 bases, and 17 bases separated the two germline ends. The CDR3 is 14 residues long. Germline assignment: CDR1 MNHNS and CDR2 SASEGT. Here the CDR3 reads CASTIRGRGEKLFF. The CDR3, as DNA: TGTGCCAGCACCATTAGGGGGAGAGGGGAAAAACTGTTTTTT.

The chain joins TRBV7-2 to TRBJ1-2; possible D gene TRBD1, 5 bases. This CDR3 region has 13 residues. The V end was cut by 2 bases, the J end by 4 bases, with 8 bases between. CDR1 is SGHTA and CDR2 is FQGNSA in the germline V gene. In nucleotides, the CDR3 is TGTGCCAGCAGCTTACTCACAGGCTATGGCTACACCTTC. This translates into CASSLLTGYGYTF. The whole variable domain, remainder taken from reference TRBV7-2 and TRBJ1-2, is GAGVSQSPSNKVTEKGKDVELRCDPISGHTALYWYRQSLGQGLEFLIYFQGNSAPDKSGLPSDRFSAERTGGSVSTLTIQRTQQEDSAVYLCASSLLTGYGYTFGSGTRLTVV.

V usage is TRBV4-3 and J usage is TRBJ2-7, with 7 bases fitting TRBD2. CDR1 is LGHNA and CDR2 is YSLEER in the germline V gene. CDR3 length: 14 amino acids. V lost 0 bases and J lost 6; bases outside the gene matches: 5. The DNA of the CDR3 is TGCGCCAGCAGCCAAGAGGGGAGGGGCCGCGAGCAGTACTTC. Translated, it gives CASSQEGRGREQYF.

This clone turned up a few times. This CDR3 is also generated by other DNA sequences in the sample. The rearrangement links TRBV5-1 to TRBJ1-1; maybe TRBD1 (5 bases). This CDR3 is built from 14 residues. Germline loops: CDR1 SGHRS, CDR2 YFSETQ. With 0 bases removed from V and 4 bases from J, the gap between germline ends came to 10 bases. DNA of the CDR3: TGCGCCAGCAGCTTGGCAGGGATGGGCACTGAAGCTTTCTTT. Protein sequence: CASSLAGMGTEAFF.

The chain uses TRBV12-5 and TRBJ1-1; 7 nucleotides agree with TRBD1. The length of the CDR3 is 16 residues. After removal of 5 bases from V and 2 bases from J, the junction contained 11 bases not matched to a gene. CDR1 and CDR2 (germline): LGHNT, FRNRAP. The DNA of the CDR3 is TGTGCTAGTGGTCTCTTCCGACAGGGTTTAAACACTGAAGCTTTCTTT. Translating it yields CASGLFRQGLNTEAFF.

The rearrangement joins TRBV7-2 to TRBJ1-5; 7 bases align to TRBD1. Germline CDR1 SGHTA, CDR2 FQGNSA. The CDR3 spans 14 residues. Trimming removed 3 bases from V and 4 bases from J; junction bases left unmatched: 3. CDR3 protein: CASSFATGNQPQHF. CDR3 DNA sequence: TGTGCCAGCAGCTTTGCGACAGGGAATCAGCCCCAGCATTTT.

This CDR3 is CASSAYRVGNYGYTF. As DNA, the CDR3 is TGTGCCAGCAGTGCTTACAGGGTCGGGAACTATGGCTACACCTTC. J is TRBJ1-2 and V is TRBV27; D is possibly TRBD1 (6 bases). CDR1 is MNHEY and CDR2 is SMNVEV in the germline V gene (reference sequence). Trimming shortened V by 5 bases and J by 2 bases, and 15 bases separated the two germline ends. This CDR3 contains 15 residues.